The entry that follows covers one T cell receptor beta chain sequence. This sample is drawn from a study of control samples from healthy donors and cancer patients. The CDR3 sequence is 16 residues long. Germline V gives CDR1 LGHNT, CDR2 FRNRAP. The V and J ends lost 3 bases and 3 bases, in that order; junction bases with no gene match: 9. The protocol was immunoSEQ multiplex PCR, while the TCRdb copy is restricted to in-frame clones and leaves out a portion. The repertoire consists of about 90,000 clones, with 75% to 95% occurring once and the leading ten covering over 3%. The sequenced sample was blood. This chain connects TRBV12-5 to TRBJ1-1, with 8 bases that match TRBD1. The TCR sequence derives from a woman aged 18 to 35 in good health. CDR3 sequence: CASGLRQGARDTEAFF. CDR3 DNA sequence: TGTGCTAGTGGTTTACGGCAGGGGGCTAGGGACACTGAAGCTTTCTTT.